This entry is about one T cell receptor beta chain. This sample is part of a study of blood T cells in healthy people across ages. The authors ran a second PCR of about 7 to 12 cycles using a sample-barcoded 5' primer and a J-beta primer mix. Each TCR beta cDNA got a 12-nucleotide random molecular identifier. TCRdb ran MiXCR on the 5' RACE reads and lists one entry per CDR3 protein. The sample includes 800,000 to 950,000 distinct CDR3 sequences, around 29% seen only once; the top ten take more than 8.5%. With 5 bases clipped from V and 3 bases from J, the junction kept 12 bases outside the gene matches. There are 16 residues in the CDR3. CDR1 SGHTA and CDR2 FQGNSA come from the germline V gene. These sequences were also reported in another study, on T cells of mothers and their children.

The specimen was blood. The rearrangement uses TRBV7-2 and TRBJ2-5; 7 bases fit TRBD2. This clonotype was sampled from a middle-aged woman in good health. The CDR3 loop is CASSVLPASGEETQYF. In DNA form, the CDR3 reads TGTGCCAGCAGCGTACTCCCGGCTAGCGGTGAAGAGACCCAGTACTTC.